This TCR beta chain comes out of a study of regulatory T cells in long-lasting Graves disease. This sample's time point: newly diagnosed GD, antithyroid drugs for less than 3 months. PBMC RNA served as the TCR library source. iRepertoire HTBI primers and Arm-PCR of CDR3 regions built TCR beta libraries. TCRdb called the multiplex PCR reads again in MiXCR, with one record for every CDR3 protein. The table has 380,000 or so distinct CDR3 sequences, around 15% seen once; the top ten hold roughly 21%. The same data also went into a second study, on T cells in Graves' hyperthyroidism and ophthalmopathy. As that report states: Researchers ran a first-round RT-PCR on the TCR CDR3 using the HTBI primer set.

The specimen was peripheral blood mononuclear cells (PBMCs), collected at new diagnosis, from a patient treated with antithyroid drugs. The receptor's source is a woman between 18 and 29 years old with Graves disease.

This CDR3 is CAWSAGGGYYEQYF. For the CDR3, the DNA is TGTGCCTGGAGCGCCGGGGGGGGATACTACGAGCAGTACTTC. The chain links TRBV30 to TRBJ2-7, with 8 bases that match TRBD2. With 3 bases clipped from V and 3 bases from J, the junction kept 7 bases outside the gene matches. CDR3 size: 14 residues. CDR1 is GTSNPN, CDR2 SVGIG, per germline (reference sequence). The variable domain in full, completed from reference TRBV30 and TRBJ2-7, reads SQTIHQWPATLVQPVGSPLSLECTVEGTSNPNLYWYRQAAGRGLQLLFYSVGIGQISSEVPQNLSASRPQDRQFILSSKKLLLSDSGFYLCAWSAGGGYYEQYFGPGTRLTVT.